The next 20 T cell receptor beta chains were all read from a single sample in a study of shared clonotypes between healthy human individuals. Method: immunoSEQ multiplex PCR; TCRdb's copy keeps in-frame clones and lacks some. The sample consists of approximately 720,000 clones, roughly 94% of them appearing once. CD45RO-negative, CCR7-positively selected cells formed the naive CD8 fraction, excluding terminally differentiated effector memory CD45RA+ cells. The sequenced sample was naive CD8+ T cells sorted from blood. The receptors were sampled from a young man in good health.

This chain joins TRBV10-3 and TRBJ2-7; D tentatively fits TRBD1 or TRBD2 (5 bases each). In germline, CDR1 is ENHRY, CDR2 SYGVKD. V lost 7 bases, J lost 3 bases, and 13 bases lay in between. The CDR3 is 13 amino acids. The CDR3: CAITPGAVYEQYF. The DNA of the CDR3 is TGTGCCATCACCCCCGGGGCAGTCTACGAGCAGTACTTC.

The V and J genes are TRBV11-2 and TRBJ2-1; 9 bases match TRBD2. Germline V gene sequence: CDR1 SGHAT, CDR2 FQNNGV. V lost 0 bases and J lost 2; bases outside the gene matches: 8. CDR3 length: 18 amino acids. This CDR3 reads CASSLDPGLAGTYNEQFF. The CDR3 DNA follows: TGTGCCAGCAGCTTAGACCCCGGGCTAGCGGGGACCTACAATGAGCAGTTCTTC.

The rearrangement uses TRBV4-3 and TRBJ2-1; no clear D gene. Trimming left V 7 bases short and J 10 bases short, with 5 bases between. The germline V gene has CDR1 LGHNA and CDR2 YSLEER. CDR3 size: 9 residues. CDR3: CASMVEQFF. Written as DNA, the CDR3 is TGCGCCAGCATGGTGGAGCAGTTCTTC.

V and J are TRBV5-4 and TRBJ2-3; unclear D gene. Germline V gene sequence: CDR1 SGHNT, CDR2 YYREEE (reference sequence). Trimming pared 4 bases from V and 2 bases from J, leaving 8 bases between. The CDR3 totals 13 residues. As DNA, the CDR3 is TGTGCCAGCAGCCCGATCGACACAGATACGCAGTATTTT. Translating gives CASSPIDTDTQYF.

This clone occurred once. CDR3 in amino acids: CASSFGGLREKLFF. The CDR3 nucleotides are TGTGCCAGCAGTTTCGGGGGGCTACGGGAAAAACTGTTTTTT. This rearrangement joins TRBV28 to TRBJ1-4; D is perhaps TRBD1 (6 bases). The CDR3 runs to 14 residues. Germline CDR1 is MDHEN and CDR2 is SYDVKM. V was trimmed by 3 bases and J by 8 bases, leaving 13 bases between them.

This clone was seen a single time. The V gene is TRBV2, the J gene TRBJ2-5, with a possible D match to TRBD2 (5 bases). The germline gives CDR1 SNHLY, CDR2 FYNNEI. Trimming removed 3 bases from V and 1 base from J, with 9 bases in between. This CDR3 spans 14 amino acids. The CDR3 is CASSEASGQETQYF. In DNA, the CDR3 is TGTGCCAGCAGTGAGGCCAGCGGCCAAGAGACCCAGTACTTC.

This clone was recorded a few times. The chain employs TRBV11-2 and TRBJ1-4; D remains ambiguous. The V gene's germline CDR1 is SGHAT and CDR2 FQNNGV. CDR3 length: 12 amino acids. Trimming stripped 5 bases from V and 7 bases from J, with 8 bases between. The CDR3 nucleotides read TGTGCCAGCAGCATGAGAAGTGAAAAACTGTTTTTT. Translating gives CASSMRSEKLFF.

In DNA, the CDR3 is TGTGCCAGCAGTGGGACTAGCGGGAATTCAGATACGCAGTATTTT. As protein: CASSGTSGNSDTQYF. The chain is built from TRBV2 and TRBJ2-3, with 12 bases identical to TRBD2. The CDR3 length is 15 residues. V lost 4 bases and J lost 4; bases outside the gene matches: 3. Germline V lookup: CDR1 SNHLY, CDR2 FYNNEI.

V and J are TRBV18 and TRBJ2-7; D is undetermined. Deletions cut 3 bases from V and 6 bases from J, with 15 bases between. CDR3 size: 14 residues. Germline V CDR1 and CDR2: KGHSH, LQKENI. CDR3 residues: CASSPPAPALEQYF. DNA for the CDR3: TGTGCCAGCTCACCTCCCGCGCCGGCCCTCGAGCAGTACTTC.

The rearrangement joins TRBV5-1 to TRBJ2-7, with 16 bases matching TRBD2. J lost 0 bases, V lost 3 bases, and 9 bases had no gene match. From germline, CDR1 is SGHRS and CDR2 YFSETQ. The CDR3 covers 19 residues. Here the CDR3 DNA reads TGCGCCAGCAGCTCGTTGCCGGGACTAGCGGGAGGGGGCTCCTACGAGCAGTACTTC. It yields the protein CASSSLPGLAGGGSYEQYF.

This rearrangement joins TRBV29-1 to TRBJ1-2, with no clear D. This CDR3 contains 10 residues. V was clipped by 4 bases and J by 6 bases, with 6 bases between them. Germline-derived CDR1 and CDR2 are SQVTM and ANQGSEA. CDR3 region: CSVVSDGYTF. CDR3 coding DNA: TGCAGCGTTGTCAGTGATGGCTACACCTTC.

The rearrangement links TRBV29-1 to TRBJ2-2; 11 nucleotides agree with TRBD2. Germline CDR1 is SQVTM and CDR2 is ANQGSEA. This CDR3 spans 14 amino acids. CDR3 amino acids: CSDGTSGNTGELFF. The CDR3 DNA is TGCTCCGACGGGACTAGCGGGAACACCGGGGAGCTGTTTTTT.

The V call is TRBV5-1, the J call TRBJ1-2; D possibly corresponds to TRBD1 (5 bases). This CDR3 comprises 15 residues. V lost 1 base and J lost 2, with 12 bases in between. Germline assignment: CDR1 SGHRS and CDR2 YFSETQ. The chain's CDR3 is CASSLHAGRNYGYTF. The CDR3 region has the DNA TGCGCCAGCAGCTTGCATGCAGGGAGAAACTATGGCTACACCTTC.

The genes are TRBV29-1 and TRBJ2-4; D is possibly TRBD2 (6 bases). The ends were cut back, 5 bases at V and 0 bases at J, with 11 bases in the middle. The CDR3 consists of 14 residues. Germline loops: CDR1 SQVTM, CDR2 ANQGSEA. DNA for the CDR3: TGCAGCGTTAGGCAGGGACTAGCCAAAAACATTCAGTACTTC. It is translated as CSVRQGLAKNIQYF.

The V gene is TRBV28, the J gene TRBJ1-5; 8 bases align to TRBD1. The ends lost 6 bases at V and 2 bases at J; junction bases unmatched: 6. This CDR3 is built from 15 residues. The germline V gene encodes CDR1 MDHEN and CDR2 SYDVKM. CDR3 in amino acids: CASSQGARGNQPQHF. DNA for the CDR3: TGTGCCAGCAGCCAGGGGGCTAGAGGCAATCAGCCCCAGCATTTT.

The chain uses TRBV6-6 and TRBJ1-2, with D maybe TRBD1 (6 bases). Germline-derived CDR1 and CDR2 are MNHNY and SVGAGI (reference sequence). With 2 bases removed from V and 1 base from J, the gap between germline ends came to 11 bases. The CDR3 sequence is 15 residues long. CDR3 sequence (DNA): TGTGCCAGCAGTTACACGGGACATAGTAACTATGGCTACACCTTC. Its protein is CASSYTGHSNYGYTF.

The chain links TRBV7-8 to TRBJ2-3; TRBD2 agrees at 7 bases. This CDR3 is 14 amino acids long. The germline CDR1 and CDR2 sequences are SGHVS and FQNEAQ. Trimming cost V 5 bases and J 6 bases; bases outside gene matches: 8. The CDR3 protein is CASSVRAGSDTQYF. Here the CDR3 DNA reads TGTGCCAGCAGCGTTCGAGCGGGGTCCGATACGCAGTATTTT.

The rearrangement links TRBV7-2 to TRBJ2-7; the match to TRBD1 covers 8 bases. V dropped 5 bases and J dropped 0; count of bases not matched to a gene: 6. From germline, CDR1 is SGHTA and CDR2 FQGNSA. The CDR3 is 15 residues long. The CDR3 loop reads CASSPRTGSSYEQYF. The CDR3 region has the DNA TGTGCCAGCAGCCCGAGGACAGGGAGCTCCTACGAGCAGTACTTC.

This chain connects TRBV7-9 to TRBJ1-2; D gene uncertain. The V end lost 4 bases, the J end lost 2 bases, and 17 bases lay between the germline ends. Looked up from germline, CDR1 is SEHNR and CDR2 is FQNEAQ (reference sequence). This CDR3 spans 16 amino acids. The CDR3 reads CASSSPTLDGNYGYTF. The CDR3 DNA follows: TGTGCCAGCAGCTCCCCGACATTAGACGGGAACTATGGCTACACCTTC.

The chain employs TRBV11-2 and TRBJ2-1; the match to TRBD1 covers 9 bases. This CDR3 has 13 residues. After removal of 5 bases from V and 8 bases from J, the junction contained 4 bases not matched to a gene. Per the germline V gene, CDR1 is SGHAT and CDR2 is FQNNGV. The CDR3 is CASSPQGADEQFF. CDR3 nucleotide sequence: TGTGCCAGCAGCCCACAGGGGGCAGATGAGCAGTTCTTC.